This TCR beta chain emerged from a study of shared clonotypes between healthy human individuals. About the study: CD4 naive and CD4 memory each took three plates per donor, while CD8 naive took two and CD8 memory one.

The CD4+ fraction was divided into a CD45RA+ naive subset and a CD45RA-negative memory subset. The V gene's germline CDR1 is MNHNS and CDR2 SASEGT. CDR3 size: 11 residues. V was cut by 6 bases and J by 4 bases, with 7 bases left in between. Generated by immunoSEQ multiplex PCR, the TCRdb table keeps only in-frame clones and is missing some. The sample yields a few million clones, more than 80% seen once. As to this clone: The antigen remains undetermined.

Study conclusions and caveats: Memory subsets generally showed lower estimated richness than naive subsets.

The chain employs TRBV6-1 and TRBJ2-7, with a tentative D call TRBD2 (5 bases). The sample consisted of naive CD4+ T cells from PBMCs. Subset: CD45RA+ positively selected. The clonotype originates from a man aged 18 to 30 in good health. Some clones in this sample may be carry-over from other donors' samples. CDR3 DNA sequence: TGTGCCAGCAGGAGGGCTTACGAGCAGTACTTC. Amino acid sequence: CASRRAYEQYF.